Listed here are 15 T cell receptor beta chains from one sample, sequenced in a study of blood T cell repertoires in COVID-19. Sequenced by immunoSEQ multiplex PCR; TCRdb stores in-frame clones only, minus some. This table has about 140,000 clones, roughly 85% appearing once. The sample was peripheral blood. These receptors came from a man aged 45-60 years with acute or convalescent COVID-19.

The chain has TRBV30 and TRBJ1-5; TRBD1 matches at 9 bases. Losses at the gene ends were 3 bases for V and 5 bases for J; bases not matched to a gene: 5. CDR1 and CDR2 from the germline V gene are GTSNPN and SVGIG (reference sequence). The CDR3 spans 14 residues. CDR3 protein: CAWSEDRGYQPQHF. The CDR3 DNA reads as TGTGCCTGGAGCGAAGACAGGGGGTATCAGCCCCAGCATTTT.

The rearrangement uses TRBV27 and TRBJ1-2; D is uncertain. V lost 2 bases and J lost 5, with 15 bases in between. CDR1 and CDR2 (germline): MNHEY, SMNVEV (reference sequence). The CDR3 consists of 15 residues. The CDR3: CASSLRHGSGYGYTF. In DNA, the CDR3 is TGTGCCAGCAGTTTAAGACACGGCAGTGGGTATGGCTACACCTTC.

J is TRBJ2-5 and V is TRBV6-4; 11 positions agree with TRBD2. This CDR3 has 17 residues. J gave up 3 bases and V 3 bases, and 9 bases lay outside the gene matches. The germline CDR1 and CDR2 sequences are MRHNA and SNTAGT. The CDR3 reads CASSDPTSGSTKETQYF. The CDR3 DNA reads TGTGCCAGCAGTGATCCCACTAGCGGGAGCACCAAAGAGACCCAGTACTTC.

V gene TRBV19 combines with J gene TRBJ2-5, with a weak D call TRBD2 (6 bases). This CDR3 spans 14 amino acids. Germline lookup yields CDR1 LNHDA and CDR2 SQIVND (reference sequence). V was trimmed by 3 bases and J by 1 base, leaving 9 bases between them. CDR3 region: CASSIVGGQETQYF. The DNA for the CDR3 is TGTGCCAGTAGTATCGTGGGGGGCCAAGAGACCCAGTACTTC.

The chain recombines TRBV6-1 with TRBJ1-6; TRBD1 agrees at 8 bases. The V gene end was trimmed by 2 bases and the J gene end by 0 bases; junction bases not matched to a gene: 15. Germline V lookup: CDR1 MNHNS, CDR2 SASEGT. This CDR3 comprises 21 residues. This CDR3 reads CASSERGTGSVVSSYNSPLHF. The CDR3, as DNA: TGTGCCAGCAGTGAACGCGGGACAGGCTCAGTGGTGAGCTCCTATAATTCACCCCTCCACTTT.

The chain joins TRBV6-5 to TRBJ2-2; a weak D match, TRBD1 (5 bases). Deletions cut 6 bases from V and 6 bases from J, with 11 bases between. The CDR3 extends over 13 amino acids. Per germline, CDR1 MNHEY and CDR2 SVGAGI. CDR3 DNA sequence: TGTGCCAGCAGCAGGGTTCACCCCGGGGAGCTGTTTTTT. Its protein is CASSRVHPGELFF.

The CDR3 nucleotides read TGTGCCAGCAGTTTACGACACCTCGGGACAGGGGCGAACTATGGCTACACCTTC. Translation: CASSLRHLGTGANYGYTF. The V call is TRBV27, the J call TRBJ1-2, with 10 bases fitting TRBD1. The CDR3 contains 18 residues. Germline assignment: CDR1 MNHEY and CDR2 SMNVEV (reference sequence). J lost 2 bases, V lost 2 bases, and 11 bases had no gene match.

This chain connects TRBV20-1 to TRBJ1-1; D is unresolved. Germline V gives CDR1 DFQATT, CDR2 SNEGSKA (reference sequence). Between the trimmed V and J ends, which lost 3 bases and 1 base, there was a span of 15 bases. The CDR3 totals 15 residues. This CDR3 is CSASSREGGNTEAFF. The CDR3 bases are TGCAGTGCTAGTTCGCGGGAAGGTGGGAACACTGAAGCTTTCTTT.

The V gene is TRBV12-2, the J gene TRBJ2-1; TRBD1 is taken as the D call from the table, unchecked against the DNA. TRBV12-2 corresponds to a pseudogene. This CDR3 region has 15 residues. CDR3 residues: CASRLPRGTYNEQFF. The DNA of the CDR3 is TGTGCAAGTCGCTTACCTAGGGGTACCTACAATGAGCAGTTCTTC.

CDR3 DNA sequence: TGTGCCAGCAGTGAGGCGGTCGGGGAGCAGTTCTTC. Amino acid sequence: CASSEAVGEQFF. The V gene is TRBV25-1, the J gene TRBJ2-1; no definite D call. Trimming left V 3 bases short and J 10 bases short, with 10 bases between. Per germline, CDR1 MGHDK and CDR2 SYGVNS. This CDR3 contains 12 residues.

The gene calls are TRBV2 and TRBJ2-7; D is uncertain. The CDR3 has 15 residues. Germline loops: CDR1 SNHLY, CDR2 FYNNEI. V shed 3 bases and J shed 0 bases, with 12 bases lying between them. Here the CDR3 reads CASSEATTSSYEQYF. CDR3 sequence (DNA): TGTGCCAGCAGTGAGGCGACAACCAGCTCCTACGAGCAGTACTTC. The full variable domain, in which reference TRBV2 and TRBJ2-7 provide the parts outside the CDR3, is EPEVTQTPSHQVTQMGQEVILRCVPISNHLYFYWYRQILGQKVEFLVSFYNNEISEKSEIFDDQFSVERPDGSNFTLKIRSTKLEDSAMYFCASSEATTSSYEQYFGPGTRLTVT.

This clone was observed a single time. The gene calls are TRBV18 and TRBJ2-1; possibly TRBD1 for D (5 bases). With 3 bases removed from V and 5 bases from J, the gap between germline ends came to 11 bases. The length of the CDR3 is 14 residues. Per the germline V gene, CDR1 is KGHSH and CDR2 is LQKENI. CDR3 loop: CASSPGWGNNEQFF. The CDR3 bases are TGTGCCAGCTCACCGGGGTGGGGCAACAATGAGCAGTTCTTC.

The V and J genes are TRBV29-1 and TRBJ2-7; TRBD2 matches at 11 bases. V lost 6 bases to trimming and J lost 11 bases; unmatched junction nucleotides: 6. There are 11 residues in the CDR3. Germline-derived CDR1 and CDR2 are SQVTM and ANQGSEA. The CDR3 protein is CSVTSGEGKYF. The DNA of the CDR3 is TGCAGCGTGACTAGCGGGGAGGGAAAGTACTTC.

The chain links TRBV18 to TRBJ2-1; D is undetermined. The CDR3 has 14 amino acids. Trimming shortened V by 3 bases and J by 5 bases, and 11 bases separated the two germline ends. Germline CDR1 reads KGHSH; CDR2 reads LQKENI. CDR3 in amino acids: CASSPSDYNNEQFF. The CDR3 bases are TGTGCCAGCTCACCGTCCGATTACAACAATGAGCAGTTCTTC.

This clone was detected only once. This chain links TRBV12-5 with TRBJ1-2; 9 positions match TRBD1. The trim removed 5 bases at V and 6 bases at J, leaving 7 bases unmatched. CDR3 length: 14 residues. The V gene's germline CDR1 is LGHNT and CDR2 FRNRAP. The DNA for the CDR3 is TGTGCTAGTGGTACCGGGACAGGGCGGGATGGCTACACCTTC. This translates into CASGTGTGRDGYTF.